A single T cell receptor (beta chain) is shown here with its context. Germline CDR1 reads MNHEY; CDR2 reads SVGAGI. There are 12 residues in the CDR3. Trimming at V came to 8 bases and at J to 1 base, leaving 1 base not matched to a gene. The data derive from a study of OX40 agonist ivuxolimab in advanced cancers. In the study overall: Two patients with cutaneous melanoma and one with hepatocellular carcinoma, three in total, showed partial responses.

Clones were read by immunoSEQ multiplex PCR, and TCRdb kept only the in-frame ones, dropping some. The sample includes 95,000 to 150,000 clones, 80% to 95% seen only once; the top ten take under 0.85%. Sequences were derived from CD4+ or CD8+ T cells sorted from blood, sampled in a trial of the OX40 agonist ivuxolimab. V gene TRBV6-5 combines with J gene TRBJ2-7; 8 bases agree with TRBD1. This receptor was identified in an adult with an advanced solid tumor such as melanoma, head and neck, liver or kidney cancer. The chain's CDR3 is CASGQGSYEQYF. CDR3 DNA: TGTGCCAGCGGACAGGGTTCCTACGAGCAGTACTTC.